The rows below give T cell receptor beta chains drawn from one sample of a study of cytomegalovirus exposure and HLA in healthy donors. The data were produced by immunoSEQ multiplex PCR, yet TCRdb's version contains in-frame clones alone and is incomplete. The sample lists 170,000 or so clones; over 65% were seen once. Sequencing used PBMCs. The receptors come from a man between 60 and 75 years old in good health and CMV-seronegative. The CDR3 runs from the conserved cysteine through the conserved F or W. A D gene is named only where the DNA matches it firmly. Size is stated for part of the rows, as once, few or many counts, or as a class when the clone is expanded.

CDR3 protein: CASSLGGTGDEKLFF; CDR3 DNA: TGTGCCAGCAGCTTAGGGGGGACAGGGGATGAAAAACTGTTTTTT; V gene: TRBV7-2; J gene: TRBJ1-4; clone size: -; D gene: TRBD1
CDR3 protein: CASSPGGGPGTEAFF; CDR3 DNA: TGTGCCAGCTCACCAGGGGGGGGGCCGGGGACTGAAGCTTTCTTT; V gene: TRBV18; J gene: TRBJ1-1; clone size: -; D gene: -
CDR3 protein: CASRAGGWYEQFF; CDR3 DNA: TGTGCCAGCAGGGCAGGGGGTTGGTATGAGCAGTTCTTC; V gene: TRBV14; J gene: TRBJ2-1; clone size: few; D gene: TRBD1
CDR3 protein: CASSLGDRGYEQYF; CDR3 DNA: TGTGCCAGCAGCTTGGGGGACAGGGGGTACGAGCAGTACTTC; V gene: TRBV5-8; J gene: TRBJ2-7; clone size: -; D gene: TRBD1
CDR3 protein: CASSGQGEAFF; CDR3 DNA: TGTGCCAGCAGCGGGCAGGGTGAAGCTTTCTTT; V gene: TRBV9; J gene: TRBJ1-1; clone size: -; D gene: -
CDR3 protein: CASQPKRRLNTEAFF; CDR3 DNA: TGTGCCAGCCAACCAAAGAGGCGACTGAACACTGAAGCTTTCTTT; V gene: TRBV7-9; J gene: TRBJ1-1; clone size: -; D gene: -
CDR3 protein: CASSLTGANEKLFF; CDR3 DNA: TGTGCCAGCAGCTTAACGGGGGCTAATGAAAAACTGTTTTTT; V gene: TRBV7-6; J gene: TRBJ1-4; clone size: many; D gene: -
CDR3 protein: CASSLNSGTRGYPF; CDR3 DNA: TGTGCCAGCAGCCTTAATTCGGGGACTAGGGGCTACCCCTTC; V gene: TRBV6-5; J gene: TRBJ1-2; clone size: -; D gene: -
CDR3 protein: CSAGGRQETQYF; CDR3 DNA: TGCAGCGCCGGGGGGCGCCAAGAGACCCAGTACTTC; V gene: TRBV29-1; J gene: TRBJ2-5; clone size: -; D gene: -
CDR3 protein: CASGTGGIGDEQFF; CDR3 DNA: TGCGCCAGCGGTACAGGGGGAATCGGGGATGAGCAGTTCTTC; V gene: TRBV5-1; J gene: TRBJ2-1; clone size: -; D gene: TRBD1
CDR3 protein: CASSPDARGVAKNIQYF; CDR3 DNA: TGTGCCAGTAGTCCGGACGCGCGGGGGGTCGCCAAAAACATTCAGTACTTC; V gene: TRBV19; J gene: TRBJ2-4; clone size: few; D gene: TRBD2
CDR3 protein: CASSPRDRNTEAFF; CDR3 DNA: TGTGCCAGCAGCCCCAGGGACAGGAACACTGAAGCTTTCTTT; V gene: TRBV9; J gene: TRBJ1-1; clone size: -; D gene: TRBD1
CDR3 protein: CASSERHSSYNEQFF; CDR3 DNA: TGTGCCAGCAGTGAAAGGCACAGCTCCTACAATGAGCAGTTCTTC; V gene: TRBV6-1; J gene: TRBJ2-1; clone size: -; D gene: -
CDR3 protein: CASSLDEGLAGRDTQYF; CDR3 DNA: TGTGCCAGCAGCTTAGATGAAGGACTAGCGGGAAGGGATACGCAGTATTTT; V gene: TRBV11-2; J gene: TRBJ2-3; clone size: -; D gene: TRBD2
CDR3 protein: CASSWDRDTEAFF; CDR3 DNA: TGTGCCAGCAGCTGGGACAGGGACACTGAAGCTTTCTTT; V gene: TRBV7-3; J gene: TRBJ1-1; clone size: few; D gene: TRBD1
CDR3 protein: CASSLLGGAGYGYTF; CDR3 DNA: TGTGCCAGCAGTTTGCTGGGAGGGGCAGGATATGGCTACACCTTC; V gene: TRBV6-1; J gene: TRBJ1-2; clone size: -; D gene: -
CDR3 protein: CARSKTFGLAGGRDTDTQYF; CDR3 DNA: TGTGCCCGGAGCAAAACATTCGGGCTAGCGGGAGGGCGGGACACAGATACGCAGTATTTT; V gene: TRBV30; J gene: TRBJ2-3; clone size: -; D gene: TRBD2
CDR3 protein: CASVRGGTEAFF; CDR3 DNA: TGTGCTAGTGTTAGGGGCGGCACTGAAGCTTTCTTT; V gene: TRBV12-5; J gene: TRBJ1-1; clone size: once; D gene: -
CDR3 protein: CASSLYLPRGEYEQYF; CDR3 DNA: TGCGCCAGCAGCTTGTATCTTCCGCGGGGAGAATACGAGCAGTACTTC; V gene: TRBV5-1; J gene: TRBJ2-7; clone size: -; D gene: -
CDR3 protein: CASSTTGGPSGYTF; CDR3 DNA: TGTGCCAGCAGCACAACGGGGGGGCCCAGCGGCTACACCTTC; V gene: TRBV7-2; J gene: TRBJ1-2; clone size: once; D gene: -
CDR3 protein: CASSLELFSTDTQYF; CDR3 DNA: TGCGCCAGCAGCTTGGAACTCTTCAGCACAGATACGCAGTATTTT; V gene: TRBV5-1; J gene: TRBJ2-3; clone size: -; D gene: -
CDR3 protein: CASSLWADTEAFF; CDR3 DNA: TGTGCCAGCAGTTTATGGGCAGACACTGAAGCTTTCTTT; V gene: TRBV28; J gene: TRBJ1-1; clone size: -; D gene: -
CDR3 protein: CASNPTGPRTGELFF; CDR3 DNA: TGTGCCAGTAACCCGACAGGGCCTCGCACCGGGGAGCTGTTTTTT; V gene: TRBV19; J gene: TRBJ2-2; clone size: -; D gene: TRBD1
CDR3 protein: CASSLSQGGPYEQYF; CDR3 DNA: TGCGCCAGCAGCTTGTCACAGGGGGGACCCTACGAGCAGTACTTC; V gene: TRBV5-1; J gene: TRBJ2-7; clone size: -; D gene: TRBD1
CDR3 protein: CASSLARGNYGYTF; CDR3 DNA: TGCGCCAGCAGCCTAGCAAGGGGCAACTATGGCTACACCTTC; V gene: TRBV4-1; J gene: TRBJ1-2; clone size: -; D gene: -
CDR3 protein: CASSTPGGRAYNEQFF; CDR3 DNA: TGTGCCAGTAGTACCCCTGGCGGGAGGGCCTACAATGAGCAGTTCTTC; V gene: TRBV19; J gene: TRBJ2-1; clone size: -; D gene: TRBD2
CDR3 protein: CASSYHRGPGGSEAFF; CDR3 DNA: TGTGCCAGCAGTTACCACCGGGGACCCGGGGGATCTGAAGCTTTCTTT; V gene: TRBV6-5; J gene: TRBJ1-1; clone size: -; D gene: -
CDR3 protein: CASTNTGTGRCTF; CDR3 DNA: TGTGCCAGCACTAACACCGGGACAGGGAGATGCACCTTC; V gene: TRBV6-5; J gene: TRBJ1-2; clone size: -; D gene: TRBD1
CDR3 protein: CASSLAGSSNEQFF; CDR3 DNA: TGTGCCAGCAGTCTAGCGGGATCGTCGAATGAGCAGTTCTTC; V gene: TRBV6-6; J gene: TRBJ2-1; clone size: -; D gene: TRBD2
CDR3 protein: CASSFGTGGNEQFF; CDR3 DNA: TGCGCCAGCAGCTTCGGGACAGGGGGAAATGAGCAGTTCTTC; V gene: TRBV5-1; J gene: TRBJ2-1; clone size: -; D gene: TRBD1
CDR3 protein: CASSGQFGEQYF; CDR3 DNA: TGTGCCAGCAGCGGACAGTTCGGCGAGCAGTACTTC; V gene: TRBV11-3; J gene: TRBJ2-7; clone size: -; D gene: -
CDR3 protein: CASSLTGGTDSPLHF; CDR3 DNA: TGCGCCAGCAGCTTGACAGGGGGCACGGATTCACCCCTCCACTTT; V gene: TRBV5-1; J gene: TRBJ1-6; clone size: -; D gene: TRBD1
CDR3 protein: CASSPTGTALDTQYF; CDR3 DNA: TGCGCCAGCAGCCCGACAGGGACTGCCCTAGATACGCAGTATTTT; V gene: TRBV5-1; J gene: TRBJ2-3; clone size: once; D gene: -
CDR3 protein: CASSLSGIQETQYF; CDR3 DNA: TGTGCCAGCAGCCTTAGCGGGATACAAGAGACCCAGTACTTC; V gene: TRBV7-2; J gene: TRBJ2-5; clone size: -; D gene: TRBD2
CDR3 protein: CASSIQGTNTGELFF; CDR3 DNA: TGTGCCAGTAGTATCCAGGGGACAAACACCGGGGAGCTGTTTTTT; V gene: TRBV19; J gene: TRBJ2-2; clone size: -; D gene: -
CDR3 protein: CASSLAGSGGGTEAFF; CDR3 DNA: TGTGCCAGCAGCTTGGCCGGCTCCGGGGGGGGCACTGAAGCTTTCTTT; V gene: TRBV5-4; J gene: TRBJ1-1; clone size: -; D gene: -
CDR3 protein: CASSPGMTGGTGELFF; CDR3 DNA: TGTGCCAGCTCACCGGGGATGACAGGGGGCACCGGGGAGCTGTTTTTT; V gene: TRBV18; J gene: TRBJ2-2; clone size: -; D gene: TRBD1
CDR3 protein: CASSPAGGLSGYTF; CDR3 DNA: TGCGCCAGCAGCCCGGCTGGCGGGTTATCTGGCTACACCTTC; V gene: TRBV5-1; J gene: TRBJ1-2; clone size: -; D gene: -
CDR3 protein: CASKGQGYEQYF; CDR3 DNA: TGCGCCAGCAAAGGGCAGGGTTACGAGCAGTACTTC; V gene: TRBV10-1; J gene: TRBJ2-7; clone size: -; D gene: -
CDR3 protein: CASSPRDYRNTGELFF; CDR3 DNA: TGTGCCAGCAGTCCTCGGGACTACCGGAACACCGGGGAGCTGTTTTTT; V gene: TRBV28; J gene: TRBJ2-2; clone size: -; D gene: TRBD2
CDR3 protein: CASSLGAGRSYEQYF; CDR3 DNA: TGTGCCAGCAGCTTAGGGGCGGGACGCTCCTACGAGCAGTACTTC; V gene: TRBV7-2; J gene: TRBJ2-7; clone size: -; D gene: -
CDR3 protein: CASRGRDSNSPLHF; CDR3 DNA: TGTGCCAGCAGGGGCCGGGACAGTAATTCACCCCTCCACTTT; V gene: TRBV7-2; J gene: TRBJ1-6; clone size: -; D gene: TRBD1
CDR3 protein: CASSISSGRGTDTQYF; CDR3 DNA: TGTGCCAGTAGTATATCTAGCGGGCGAGGCACAGATACGCAGTATTTT; V gene: TRBV19; J gene: TRBJ2-3; clone size: -; D gene: TRBD2
CDR3 protein: CASSWRVSTGEGTGELFF; CDR3 DNA: TGTGCCAGCAGCTGGAGGGTTTCAACCGGGGAGGGCACCGGGGAGCTGTTTTTT; V gene: TRBV5-5; J gene: TRBJ2-2; clone size: -; D gene: TRBD2
CDR3 protein: CASSTDSYNEQFF; CDR3 DNA: TGTGCCAGCAGCACGGACTCGTACAATGAGCAGTTCTTC; V gene: TRBV5-4; J gene: TRBJ2-1; clone size: -; D gene: -
CDR3 protein: CASSSDTYEQYF; CDR3 DNA: TGTGCCAGCAGTTCGGACACCTACGAGCAGTACTTC; V gene: TRBV7-2; J gene: TRBJ2-7; clone size: -; D gene: -
CDR3 protein: CASLPRGNTEAFF; CDR3 DNA: TGCGCCAGTCTACCCAGGGGGAACACTGAAGCTTTCTTT; V gene: TRBV4-1; J gene: TRBJ1-1; clone size: -; D gene: -
CDR3 protein: CASRDRGPNQPQHF; CDR3 DNA: TGTGCCAGTAGGGACAGGGGGCCCAATCAGCCCCAGCATTTT; V gene: TRBV19; J gene: TRBJ1-5; clone size: -; D gene: TRBD1
CDR3 protein: CASSIEEGGHTEAFF; CDR3 DNA: TGTGCCAGTAGTATAGAGGAGGGCGGACACACTGAAGCTTTCTTT; V gene: TRBV19; J gene: TRBJ1-1; clone size: -; D gene: -
CDR3 protein: CASSYSGGGNQPQHF; CDR3 DNA: TGTGCCAGCAGTTACTCGGGAGGAGGCAATCAGCCCCAGCATTTT; V gene: TRBV6-5; J gene: TRBJ1-5; clone size: -; D gene: -
CDR3 protein: CSVETDFQETQYF; CDR3 DNA: TGCAGCGTAGAGACAGACTTCCAAGAGACCCAGTACTTC; V gene: TRBV29-1; J gene: TRBJ2-5; clone size: -; D gene: -
CDR3 protein: CASSPGTGNGYTF; CDR3 DNA: TGTGCCAGCAGCCCCGGGACAGGTAATGGCTACACCTTC; V gene: TRBV2; J gene: TRBJ1-2; clone size: -; D gene: TRBD1
CDR3 protein: CASSDTNKRGLGEAFF; CDR3 DNA: TGTGCCAGCAGTGACACAAACAAAAGGGGGCTGGGTGAAGCTTTCTTT; V gene: TRBV25-1; J gene: TRBJ1-1; clone size: -; D gene: TRBD1
CDR3 protein: CASSPEVAGIAYEQYF; CDR3 DNA: TGTGCCAGCTCACCGGAAGTGGCAGGGATAGCCTACGAGCAGTACTTC; V gene: TRBV18; J gene: TRBJ2-7; clone size: -; D gene: -
CDR3 protein: CASSSTDFYEQYF; CDR3 DNA: TGTGCCAGCAGTTCGACAGATTTCTACGAGCAGTACTTC; V gene: TRBV27; J gene: TRBJ2-7; clone size: -; D gene: -
CDR3 protein: CSVQTGGGTEAFF; CDR3 DNA: TGCAGCGTTCAGACAGGGGGGGGGACTGAAGCTTTCTTT; V gene: TRBV29-1; J gene: TRBJ1-1; clone size: -; D gene: TRBD1
CDR3 protein: CASEGDPNTGELFF; CDR3 DNA: TGTGCCAGCGAGGGGGATCCGAACACCGGGGAGCTGTTTTTT; V gene: TRBV19; J gene: TRBJ2-2; clone size: -; D gene: -
CDR3 protein: CASSADPQGFYEQYF; CDR3 DNA: TGTGCCAGCAGCGCCGATCCACAGGGGTTCTACGAGCAGTACTTC; V gene: TRBV9; J gene: TRBJ2-7; clone size: -; D gene: TRBD1
CDR3 protein: CASSQGTSRVVNF; CDR3 DNA: TGTGCCAGCAGCCAAGGAACCTCGAGGGTGGTAAACTTC; V gene: TRBV14; J gene: TRBJ2-5; clone size: few; D gene: -
CDR3 protein: CASSRTGHQPQHF; CDR3 DNA: TGTGCCAGCAGCCGGACAGGGCATCAGCCCCAGCATTTT; V gene: TRBV7-9; J gene: TRBJ1-5; clone size: few; D gene: TRBD1